This T cell receptor beta chain was obtained from a study of shared clonotypes between healthy human individuals. Per germline, CDR1 MDHEN and CDR2 SYDVKM. The junction had 6 bases not matched to a gene; V was cut back by 3 bases and J by 7 bases. This CDR3 is built from 15 residues. Only in-frame clones appear in the TCRdb table, and some are missing; sequencing was by immunoSEQ multiplex PCR. The sample has approximately 2,000,000 clones, about nine tenths seen once. Everyone who donated was a Caucasian adult who lived in Nashville, Tennessee. The investigators split CD4+ cells into a CD45RA+ naive subset and a CD45RA-negative memory subset.

The receptor was isolated from a young man in good health. Some clones in this sample may be carry-over from other donors' samples. The J gene is TRBJ2-1, the V gene TRBV28, with TRBD2 matching over 10 bases. Sequencing input: naive CD4+ T cells from PBMCs. Subset of the sample: CD45RA+ positively selected. The CDR3 is CASSLSLAGENEQFF. The CDR3 DNA is TGTGCCAGCAGTTTGAGTCTAGCGGGAGAGAATGAGCAGTTCTTC.